The next 26 T cell receptor beta chains were all read from a single sample in a study of HIV-infected patients and healthy controls (dated by TCRdb to the mid-2010s). Library method: 5' RACE. The run used an Illumina MiSeq. TCRdb's own reprocessing of the public reads used fastp at Q25 and MiXCR and kept productive beta chains. CDR3 protein sequences are deduplicated, and each keeps its most common genes and DNA. The sample table shows about 67,000 distinct CDR3 sequences, and about a sixth are seen once. The ten largest clones take up around 5.9% of the sample. Sequencing was done on a sample of CD4+ T cells from blood. The source is a human donor in good health.

This clonotype was counted a few times. The chain couples TRBV2 to TRBJ1-1; D is unresolved. The CDR3 runs to 12 residues. Germline CDR1 reads SNHLY; CDR2 reads FYNNEI. V was shortened by 1 base and J by 5 bases, with 5 bases between the two germline ends. CDR3 nucleotide sequence: TGTGCCAGCAGTGAAGTGGAAACTGAAGCTTTCTTT. It encodes CASSEVETEAFF.

The chain joins TRBV20-1 to TRBJ2-3; 7 bases agree with TRBD2. V lost 1 base and J lost 9; bases outside the gene matches: 4. The CDR3 totals 12 residues. Germline V gene sequence: CDR1 DFQATT, CDR2 SNEGSKA (reference sequence). This chain's CDR3 is CSARVGDYTQYF. DNA of the CDR3: TGCAGTGCTAGAGTAGGGGACTACACGCAGTATTTT.

This clonotype was counted ten times or more. V gene TRBV15 combines with J gene TRBJ2-7; 9 bases are a match to TRBD1. The CDR3 contains 14 residues. V shed 5 bases and J 4 bases; nucleotides not matched to a gene: 6. Germline lookup yields CDR1 LNHNV and CDR2 YYDKDF (reference sequence). As DNA, the CDR3 is TGTGCCACCAGCGCGGACAGGGGACCGTACGAGCAGTACTTC. It translates to CATSADRGPYEQYF.

The CDR3 nucleotides are TGTGCCAGCAGCTTAGGGGACTACATAAAAGAGACCCAGTACTTC. Translating gives CASSLGDYIKETQYF. The chain combines TRBV7-2 with TRBJ2-5; TRBD2 agrees at 7 bases. Germline V gene sequence: CDR1 SGHTA, CDR2 FQGNSA. V shed 1 base, J shed 3 bases, and the junction held 5 bases outside the gene matches. The CDR3 length is 15 residues.

V usage is TRBV29-1 and J usage is TRBJ2-1, with D maybe TRBD2 (5 bases). This CDR3 has 15 amino acids. V lost 3 bases to trimming and J lost 4 bases, with 16 bases between them. Germline V gene data show CDR1 as SQVTM and CDR2 as ANQGSEA. The CDR3 sequence: CSVDGGRPVYNEQFF. The CDR3 nucleotides are TGCAGCGTTGATGGAGGCAGGCCCGTATACAATGAGCAGTTCTTC.

This clonotype occurred a few times. The CDR3 nucleotides are TGTGCCATCAGTGCCGTTCCGAACACTGAAGCTTTCTTT. It is translated as CAISAVPNTEAFF. This rearrangement joins TRBV10-3 to TRBJ1-1, with no clear D. The CDR3 sequence is 13 residues long. Germline CDR1 and CDR2: ENHRY and SYGVKD. Trimming cost V 4 bases and J 1 base, with 7 bases left between them.

The CDR3 DNA reads TGTGCCAGCACTCGTGGGCCTGAGCAGTTCTTC. Translation: CASTRGPEQFF. The chain is built from TRBV6-6 and TRBJ2-1, with D unclear. CDR3 length: 11 amino acids. V was pared by 7 bases and J by 9 bases, with 10 bases between. Germline V CDR1 and CDR2: MNHNY, SVGAGI (reference sequence).

This clonotype was seen at least ten times. V and J are TRBV7-9 and TRBJ2-3; D not certain. CDR1 and CDR2 (germline): SEHNR, FQNEAQ (reference sequence). There are 13 residues in the CDR3. The ends were cut back, 4 bases at V and 6 bases at J, with 11 bases in the middle. DNA of the CDR3: TGTGCCAGCAGCTCCCCCACTTCGGATACGCAGTATTTT. Amino acids: CASSSPTSDTQYF.

This clonotype was observed at least ten times. The chain is built from TRBV28 and TRBJ1-6; the D is unclear. CDR1 MDHEN and CDR2 SYDVKM come from the germline V gene. This CDR3 comprises 12 residues. Trimming removed 3 bases from V and 5 bases from J, with 2 bases in between. The DNA of the CDR3 is TGTGCCAGCAGTTTCAATAATTCACCCCTCCACTTT. Translation gives CASSFNNSPLHF.

This chain links TRBV20-1 with TRBJ2-1; TRBD1 aligns across 7 bases. Germline V gives CDR1 DFQATT, CDR2 SNEGSKA (reference sequence). V lost 2 bases, J lost 6 bases, and 10 bases stayed unmatched. CDR3 length: 15 residues. The chain's CDR3 is CSARISRQGPNEQFF. CDR3 nucleotide sequence: TGCAGTGCTAGAATAAGTCGACAGGGCCCCAATGAGCAGTTCTTC.

This clonotype was picked up a small number of times. The V gene is TRBV14, the J gene TRBJ2-6, with TRBD2 matching over 8 bases. Germline loops: CDR1 SGHDN, CDR2 FVKESK. The CDR3 extends over 24 amino acids. V was clipped by 1 base and J by 4 bases; unmatched bases: 27. The CDR3 DNA reads as TGTGCCAGCAGCCAAGGTCGCGGGGGGCTTGCAGGTTTTAAGCCCAATCTGGGGGCCAACGTCCTGACTTTC. This translates into CASSQGRGGLAGFKPNLGANVLTF.

This clonotype was recorded many times. The CDR3 region has the DNA TGCGCCAGCCACCCTACCCAGGGGGCCCCCTACAATGAGCAGTTCTTC. Translation: CASHPTQGAPYNEQFF. The genes are TRBV5-1 and TRBJ2-1; 8 positions agree with TRBD1. The germline V gene encodes CDR1 SGHRS and CDR2 YFSETQ. This CDR3 comprises 16 residues. V was pared by 7 bases and J by 2 bases, with 11 bases of the junction left unmatched. Supplemented by reference TRBV5-1 and TRBJ2-1, the full variable domain reads KAGVTQTPRYLIKTRGQQVTLSCSPISGHRSVSWYQQTPGQGLQFLFEYFSETQRNKGNFPGRFSGRQFSNSRSEMNVSTLELGDSALYLCASHPTQGAPYNEQFFGPGTRLTVL.

Only a few counts were recorded for this clonotype. The chain uses TRBV6-6 and TRBJ2-7, with D perhaps assigned TRBD1 or TRBD2 (5 bases each). This CDR3 region has 13 residues. Trimming shortened V by 6 bases and J by 7 bases, and 16 bases separated the two germline ends. Germline lookup yields CDR1 MNHNY and CDR2 SVGAGI (reference sequence). As DNA, the CDR3 is TGTGCCAGCAGGTACCACGGGGCAGGGGAGCAGTACTTC. Translating it yields CASRYHGAGEQYF.

This clonotype was detected a few times. The rearrangement uses TRBV7-2 and TRBJ2-2; D remains ambiguous. Germline V gene lookup returns CDR1 SGHTA and CDR2 FQGNSA. This CDR3 is 14 amino acids long. Trimming removed 3 bases at V and 4 bases at J, with 9 bases between. In nucleotides, the CDR3 is TGTGCCAGCAGCTTCCGTGGTGTCACCGGGGAGCTGTTTTTT. It codes for CASSFRGVTGELFF.

This clonotype has more than one count but fewer than ten. This rearrangement joins TRBV3-1 to TRBJ2-7; 8 bases are shared with TRBD2. Losses at the gene ends were 0 bases for V and 3 bases for J; bases not matched to a gene: 1. This CDR3 spans 14 amino acids. CDR1 and CDR2 from the germline V gene are LGHDT and YNNKEL (reference sequence). CDR3 sequence: CASSQDSGVYEQYF. CDR3 DNA sequence: TGTGCCAGCAGCCAAGATAGCGGGGTCTACGAGCAGTACTTC.

The J gene is TRBJ2-5, the V gene TRBV12-3 or TRBV12-4, with D maybe TRBD1 (5 bases). V was cut by 4 bases and J by 4 bases, with 10 bases left in between. This CDR3 is 13 amino acids long. The DNA of the CDR3 is TGTGCCAGCAGTTGGGGCATGTTAGAGACCCAGTACTTC. It translates to CASSWGMLETQYF.

The chain carries TRBV6-2 or TRBV6-3 and TRBJ1-1, with D possibly being TRBD1 (5 bases). This CDR3 region has 14 residues. Trimming removed 7 bases from V and 0 bases from J, with 12 bases in between. The V gene's germline CDR1 is MNHEY and CDR2 SVGEGT. CDR3 protein: CASKPTRVNTEAFF. As DNA, the CDR3 is TGTGCCAGCAAACCTACCAGGGTGAACACTGAAGCTTTCTTT.

Written as DNA, the CDR3 is TGTGCCAGCTCACTCTCCGACAGGGTGGATGGCTACACCTTC. Encoded protein: CASSLSDRVDGYTF. The V call is TRBV18, the J call TRBJ1-2; 7 positions match TRBD1. The V segment lost 4 bases and the J segment 6 bases; nucleotides outside the gene matches: 8. The CDR3 loop spans 14 amino acids. Germline V gene data show CDR1 as KGHSH and CDR2 as LQKENI.

This clonotype has ten or more counts. V usage is TRBV20-1 and J usage is TRBJ1-2; 12 nucleotides align to TRBD1. Germline V gene lookup returns CDR1 DFQATT and CDR2 SNEGSKA (reference sequence). V lost 0 bases, J lost 0 bases, and 11 bases stayed unmatched. This CDR3 spans 19 amino acids. For the CDR3, the DNA is TGCAGTGCTAGAGATCTGGGACAGGGGGCTATGGCGTCTAACTATGGCTACACCTTC. It encodes CSARDLGQGAMASNYGYTF.

This clonotype was observed a handful of times. The V call is TRBV7-2, the J call TRBJ2-7, with 10 bases identical to TRBD2. Germline CDR1 SGHTA, CDR2 FQGNSA. V was clipped by 5 bases and J by 2 bases; unmatched bases: 3. The CDR3 loop spans 14 amino acids. The CDR3 nucleotides are TGTGCCAGCAGCCGAACTAGCGGGGCCTACGAGCAGTACTTC. It yields the protein CASSRTSGAYEQYF.

V gene TRBV5-1 combines with J gene TRBJ2-1; D is undetermined. The CDR3 is 11 amino acids. The germline V gene has CDR1 SGHRS and CDR2 YFSETQ. V lost 2 bases to trimming and J lost 5 bases, with 2 bases between them. The DNA of the CDR3 is TGCGCCAGCAGCTTCCACAATGAGCAGTTCTTC. It is translated as CASSFHNEQFF.

This chain connects TRBV5-4 to TRBJ2-6; D is perhaps TRBD1 (5 bases). Per germline, CDR1 SGHNT and CDR2 YYREEE (reference sequence). The CDR3 has 15 amino acids. Trimming shortened V by 2 bases and J by 2 bases, and 8 bases separated the two germline ends. CDR3 DNA: TGTGCCAGCAGCTTAGCAGGGACTGGGGCCAACGTCCTGACTTTC. As protein: CASSLAGTGANVLTF.

The chain couples TRBV7-8 to TRBJ2-1; no firm D call. Trimming shortened V by 5 bases and J by 13 bases, and 12 bases separated the two germline ends. The CDR3 runs 11 residues. CDR1 and CDR2 (germline): SGHVS, FQNEAQ. CDR3 amino acids: CASSPSLVQFF. Here the CDR3 DNA reads TGTGCCAGCAGCCCGAGTCTAGTACAGTTCTTC.

The chain links TRBV24-1 to TRBJ1-5; 8 bases are a match to TRBD1. The CDR3 covers 15 residues. From germline, CDR1 is KGHDR and CDR2 SFDVKD. The V and J ends lost 9 bases and 0 bases, in that order; junction bases with no gene match: 6. CDR3 sequence reads: CATSLTGDSNQPQHF. The CDR3 DNA sequence: TGTGCCACCTCTTTGACAGGGGATAGCAATCAGCCCCAGCATTTT.

The chain recombines TRBV7-3 with TRBJ2-3; no definite D call. Looked up from germline, CDR1 is SGHTA and CDR2 is FQGTGA. Trimming removed 1 base at V and 2 bases at J, with 10 bases between. The CDR3 spans 15 residues. The CDR3 DNA reads as TGTGCCAGCAGCTTAAGAGGCCTTTCCACAGATACGCAGTATTTT. Amino acids: CASSLRGLSTDTQYF. Full variable domain (outside the CDR3, taken from reference TRBV7-3 and TRBJ2-3): GAGVSQTPSNKVTEKGKYVELRCDPISGHTALYWYRQSLGQGPEFLIYFQGTGAADDSGLPNDRFFAVRPEGSVSTLKIQRTERGDSAVYLCASSLRGLSTDTQYFGPGTRLTVL.

This clonotype was detected ten times or more. The J gene is TRBJ2-1, the V gene TRBV12-3 or TRBV12-4, with D unresolved. This CDR3 region has 13 residues. Trimming removed 1 base from V and 7 bases from J, with 8 bases in between. Here the CDR3 DNA reads TGTGCCAGCAGTTTAGAGGTTCCAAATGAGCAGTTCTTC. Amino acids: CASSLEVPNEQFF.